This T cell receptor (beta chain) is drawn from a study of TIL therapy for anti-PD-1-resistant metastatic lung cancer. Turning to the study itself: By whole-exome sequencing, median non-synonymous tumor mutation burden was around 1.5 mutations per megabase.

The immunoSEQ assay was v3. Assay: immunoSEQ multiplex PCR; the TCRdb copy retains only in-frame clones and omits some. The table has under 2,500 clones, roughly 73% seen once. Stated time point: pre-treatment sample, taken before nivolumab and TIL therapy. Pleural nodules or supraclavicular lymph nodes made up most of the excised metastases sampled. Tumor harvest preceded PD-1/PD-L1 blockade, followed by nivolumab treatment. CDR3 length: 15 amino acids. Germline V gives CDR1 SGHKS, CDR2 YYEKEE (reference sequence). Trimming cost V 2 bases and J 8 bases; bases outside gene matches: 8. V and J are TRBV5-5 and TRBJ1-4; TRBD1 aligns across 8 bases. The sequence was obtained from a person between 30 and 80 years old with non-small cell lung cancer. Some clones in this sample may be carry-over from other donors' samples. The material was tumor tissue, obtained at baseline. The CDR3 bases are TGTGCCAGCAGCTTAACTTTACAGGGGGGAGAAAAACTGTTTTTT. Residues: CASSLTLQGGEKLFF.